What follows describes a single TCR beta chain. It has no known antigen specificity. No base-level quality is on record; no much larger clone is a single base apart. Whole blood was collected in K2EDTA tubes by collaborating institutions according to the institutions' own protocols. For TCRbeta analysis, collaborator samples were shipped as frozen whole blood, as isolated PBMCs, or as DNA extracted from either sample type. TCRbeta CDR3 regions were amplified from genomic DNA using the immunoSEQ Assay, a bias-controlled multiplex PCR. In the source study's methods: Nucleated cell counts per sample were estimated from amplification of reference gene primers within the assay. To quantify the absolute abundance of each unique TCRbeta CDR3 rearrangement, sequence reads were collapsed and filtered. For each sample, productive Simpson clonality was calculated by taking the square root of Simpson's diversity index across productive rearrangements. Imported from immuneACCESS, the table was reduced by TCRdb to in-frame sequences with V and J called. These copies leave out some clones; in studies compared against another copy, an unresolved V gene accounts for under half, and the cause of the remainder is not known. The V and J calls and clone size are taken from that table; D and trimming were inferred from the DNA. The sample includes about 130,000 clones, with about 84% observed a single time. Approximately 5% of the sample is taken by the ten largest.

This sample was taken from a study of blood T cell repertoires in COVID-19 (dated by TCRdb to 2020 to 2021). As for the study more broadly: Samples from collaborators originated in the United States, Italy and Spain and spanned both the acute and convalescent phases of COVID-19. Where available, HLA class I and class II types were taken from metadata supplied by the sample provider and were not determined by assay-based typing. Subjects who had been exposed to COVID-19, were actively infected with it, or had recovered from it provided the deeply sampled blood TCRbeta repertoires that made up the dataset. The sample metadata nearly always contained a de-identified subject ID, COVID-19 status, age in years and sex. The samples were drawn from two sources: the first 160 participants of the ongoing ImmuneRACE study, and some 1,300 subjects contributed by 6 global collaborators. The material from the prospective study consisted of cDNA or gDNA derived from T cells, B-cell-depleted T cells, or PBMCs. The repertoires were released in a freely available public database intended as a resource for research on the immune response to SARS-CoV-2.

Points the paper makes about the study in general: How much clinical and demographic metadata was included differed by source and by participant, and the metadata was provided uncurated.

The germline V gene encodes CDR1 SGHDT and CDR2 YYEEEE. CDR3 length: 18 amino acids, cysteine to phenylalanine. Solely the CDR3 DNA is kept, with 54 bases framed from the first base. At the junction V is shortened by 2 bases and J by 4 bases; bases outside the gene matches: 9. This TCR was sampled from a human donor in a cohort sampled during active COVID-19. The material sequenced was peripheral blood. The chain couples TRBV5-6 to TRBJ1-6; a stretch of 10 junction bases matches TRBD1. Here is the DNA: TGTGCCAGCAGCTTCTCCGGGACAGGGGAATTGTATAATTCACCCCTCCACTTT. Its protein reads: CASSFSGTGELYNSPLHF.